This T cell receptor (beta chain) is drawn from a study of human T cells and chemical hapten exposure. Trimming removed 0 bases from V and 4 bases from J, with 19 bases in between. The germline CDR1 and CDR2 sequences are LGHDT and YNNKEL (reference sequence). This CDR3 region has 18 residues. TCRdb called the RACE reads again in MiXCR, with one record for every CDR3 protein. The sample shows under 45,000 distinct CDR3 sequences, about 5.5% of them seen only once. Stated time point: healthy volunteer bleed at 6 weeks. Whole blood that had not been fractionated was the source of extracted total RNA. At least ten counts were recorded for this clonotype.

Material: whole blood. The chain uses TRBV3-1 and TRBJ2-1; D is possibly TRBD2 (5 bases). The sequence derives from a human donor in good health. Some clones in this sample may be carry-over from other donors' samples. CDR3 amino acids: CASSQDLGSSGFYNEQFF. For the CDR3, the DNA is TGTGCCAGCAGCCAAGATTTAGGGTCCAGCGGATTTTACAATGAGCAGTTCTTC.